This passage covers 13 T cell receptor beta chains from one sample sequenced in a study of OX40 agonist ivuxolimab in advanced cancers. This table comes from immunoSEQ multiplex PCR, and its TCRdb copy is limited to in-frame clones, with some not included. The repertoire holds roughly 100,000 clones, with 85% to 95% as singletons. The sequences come from CD4+ or CD8+ T cells sorted from blood, collected in a trial of the OX40 agonist ivuxolimab. Source of these receptors: an adult with an advanced solid tumor such as melanoma, head and neck, liver or kidney cancer.

This clone was observed a single time. This chain joins TRBV5-4 and TRBJ2-5; 12 bases are shared with TRBD2. Trimming took 3 bases from V and 1 from J; bases not matched to a gene: 1. The germline V gene encodes CDR1 SGHNT and CDR2 YYREEE (reference sequence). This CDR3 has 15 amino acids. CDR3 amino acids: CASSSGLAGQETQYF. CDR3 coding DNA: TGTGCCAGCAGCTCGGGACTAGCGGGCCAAGAGACCCAGTACTTC.

The chain combines TRBV15 with TRBJ2-2, with 7 bases that match TRBD1. The V gene's germline CDR1 is LNHNV and CDR2 YYDKDF (reference sequence). With V trimmed by 4 bases and J by 1 base, 9 bases remained unmatched. CDR3 size: 17 residues. Here the CDR3 reads CATSTMWDSLNTGELFF. CDR3 sequence (DNA): TGTGCCACCAGCACAATGTGGGACAGCTTGAACACCGGGGAGCTGTTTTTT.

The CDR3 reads CASADRDHEQFF. The CDR3 nucleotides are TGTGCCAGCGCCGACAGGGACCATGAGCAGTTCTTC. The chain carries TRBV2 and TRBJ2-1, with 7 positions matching TRBD1. The germline V gene has CDR1 SNHLY and CDR2 FYNNEI. V shed 8 bases, J shed 8 bases, and the junction held 6 bases outside the gene matches. CDR3 length: 12 amino acids.

V is TRBV6-5 and J is TRBJ2-1; D is undetermined. The germline V gene has CDR1 MNHEY and CDR2 SVGAGI. The CDR3 runs to 14 residues. Deletions cut 1 base from V and 8 bases from J, with 12 bases between. CDR3 protein: CASSYLTQGDEQFF. CDR3 DNA sequence: TGTGCCAGCAGTTACTTGACCCAAGGCGATGAGCAGTTCTTC.

V gene TRBV20-1 combines with J gene TRBJ1-2; D is undetermined. V was pared by 5 bases and J by 2 bases, with 6 bases between. The CDR3 consists of 11 residues. Germline V gene lookup returns CDR1 DFQATT and CDR2 SNEGSKA (reference sequence). The CDR3 is CSALGNYGYTF. In DNA, the CDR3 is TGCAGTGCTCTGGGAAACTATGGCTACACCTTC.

The chain recombines TRBV19 with TRBJ2-6; weak D call: TRBD1 (5 bases). Trimming removed 4 bases from V and 2 bases from J, with 6 bases in between. The CDR3 length is 14 residues. Germline CDR1 and CDR2: LNHDA and SQIVND (reference sequence). In nucleotides, the CDR3 is TGTGCCAGTAGTACAGGGACTGGGGCCAACGTCCTGACTTTC. Amino acid sequence: CASSTGTGANVLTF. The full variable domain, with the rest looked up from reference TRBV19 and TRBJ2-6, is DGGITQSPKYLFRKEGQNVTLSCEQNLNHDAMYWYRQDPGQGLRLIYYSQIVNDFQKGDIAEGYSVSREKKESFPLTVTSAQKNPTAFYLCASSTGTGANVLTFGAGSRLTVL.

The rearrangement links TRBV19 to TRBJ1-5; no firm D call. The length of the CDR3 is 14 residues. The V end was cut by 3 bases, the J end by 3 bases, with 9 bases between. Germline CDR1 reads LNHDA; CDR2 reads SQIVND (reference sequence). CDR3 in amino acids: CASSIWQINQPQHF. In DNA, the CDR3 is TGTGCCAGTAGTATTTGGCAGATCAATCAGCCCCAGCATTTT.

The chain employs TRBV5-4 and TRBJ2-3; 7 positions agree with TRBD2. The CDR3 runs to 15 residues. Germline CDR1 is SGHNT and CDR2 is YYREEE (reference sequence). V lost 3 bases and J lost 1; bases outside the gene matches: 5. CDR3 bases: TGTGCCAGCAGCTCCCCAGGGAGGGGCACAGATACGCAGTATTTT. Amino acids: CASSSPGRGTDTQYF.

The chain recombines TRBV18 with TRBJ1-1, with TRBD1 identical over 8 bases. Germline V CDR1 and CDR2: KGHSH, LQKENI. V lost 5 bases, J lost 1 base, and 6 bases stayed unmatched. The CDR3 loop spans 15 amino acids. CDR3 sequence reads: CASSIQGAPNTEAFF. In DNA form, the CDR3 reads TGTGCCAGCTCAATCCAGGGGGCACCGAACACTGAAGCTTTCTTT.

The DNA for the CDR3 is TGCGCCAGCGTGGGACAGAACACTGAAGCTTTCTTT. This encodes CASVGQNTEAFF. This chain uses TRBV10-1 with TRBJ1-1; tentative D call: TRBD1 (6 bases). V dropped 8 bases and J dropped 1 base, with 8 bases sitting between them. Germline CDR1 reads WNHNN; CDR2 reads SYGVQD (reference sequence). CDR3 size: 12 residues.

This clone was detected only once. The chain employs TRBV5-4 and TRBJ2-1, with D possibly matching TRBD2 (5 bases). V lost 7 bases and J lost 3, with 14 bases in between. Germline V gene data show CDR1 as SGHNT and CDR2 as YYREEE (reference sequence). The CDR3 has 14 residues. CDR3 protein: CASGKRDYYNEQFF. CDR3 bases: TGTGCCAGCGGCAAGCGCGACTACTACAATGAGCAGTTCTTC.

This clone was found once. The chain recombines TRBV4-1 with TRBJ2-1; D is perhaps TRBD2 (6 bases). Trimming pared 0 bases from V and 0 bases from J, leaving 12 bases between. The germline V gene encodes CDR1 MGHRA and CDR2 YSYEKL. The length of the CDR3 is 17 residues. In DNA form, the CDR3 reads TGCGCCAGCAGCCAAGATGGTTCCGGGAGCTCCTACAATGAGCAGTTCTTC. This codes for CASSQDGSGSSYNEQFF.

The J gene is TRBJ1-1, the V gene TRBV4-2; TRBD1 matches 10 bases. Per germline, CDR1 LGHNA and CDR2 YNFKEQ. V lost 3 bases, J lost 4 bases, and 8 bases stayed unmatched. The CDR3 runs 16 residues. As DNA, the CDR3 is TGTGCCAGCAGCCAGATCACGGGACAGGGGATCACTGAAGCTTTCTTT. Translating it yields CASSQITGQGITEAFF.